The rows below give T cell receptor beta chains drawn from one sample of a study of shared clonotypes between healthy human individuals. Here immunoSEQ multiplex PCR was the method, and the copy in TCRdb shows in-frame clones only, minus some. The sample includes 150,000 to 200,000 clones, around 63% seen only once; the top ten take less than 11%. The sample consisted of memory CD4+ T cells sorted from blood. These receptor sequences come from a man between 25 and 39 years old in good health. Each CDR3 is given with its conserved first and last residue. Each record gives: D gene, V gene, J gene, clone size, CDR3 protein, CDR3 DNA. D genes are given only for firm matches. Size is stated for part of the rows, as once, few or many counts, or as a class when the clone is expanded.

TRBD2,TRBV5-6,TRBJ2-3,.,CASSPGGGRTDTQYF,TGTGCCAGCAGCCCGGGAGGGGGACGGACAGATACGCAGTATTTT
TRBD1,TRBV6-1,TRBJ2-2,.,CASSETGSTGELFF,TGTGCCAGCAGTGAGACAGGGAGCACCGGGGAGCTGTTTTTT
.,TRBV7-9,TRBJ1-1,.,CASSLDLDSEAFF,TGTGCCAGCAGCTTAGATTTGGACAGTGAAGCTTTCTTT
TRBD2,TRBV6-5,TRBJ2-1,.,CASSWTSGSYNEQFF,TGTGCCAGCAGTTGGACTAGCGGTTCCTACAATGAGCAGTTCTTC
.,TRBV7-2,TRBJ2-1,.,CASSIDWDNEQFF,TGTGCCAGCAGCATAGACTGGGACAATGAGCAGTTCTTC
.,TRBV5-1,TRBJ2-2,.,CASTLEGTGELFF,TGCGCCAGCACCCTGGAAGGGACCGGGGAGCTGTTTTTT
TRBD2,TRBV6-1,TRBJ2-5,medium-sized,CASSELSGSGETQYF,TGTGCCAGCAGTGAACTAAGCGGGAGCGGGGAGACCCAGTACTTC
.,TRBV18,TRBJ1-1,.,CASSPPSERVEAFF,TGTGCCAGCTCACCACCGTCGGAGCGGGTTGAAGCTTTCTTT
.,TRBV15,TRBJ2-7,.,CATSRGATYEQYF,TGTGCCACCAGCAGAGGTGCTACCTACGAGCAGTACTTC
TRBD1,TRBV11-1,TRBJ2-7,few,CASRDQQGDDEQYF,TGTGCCAGCAGGGACCAACAGGGGGACGACGAGCAGTACTTC
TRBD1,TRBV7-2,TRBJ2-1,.,CASSLTGVNEQFF,TGTGCCAGCAGCTTGACAGGGGTCAATGAGCAGTTCTTC
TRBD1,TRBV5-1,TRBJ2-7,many,CASSPEGQGVIEQYF,TGCGCCAGCAGCCCGGAGGGACAGGGGGTAATCGAGCAGTACTTC
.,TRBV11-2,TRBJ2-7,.,CASSLDRGSYEQYF,TGTGCCAGCAGCTTAGACCGAGGCTCCTACGAGCAGTACTTC
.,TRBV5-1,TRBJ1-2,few,CASSLTPYYGYTF,TGCGCCAGCAGCTTGACGCCCTACTATGGCTACACCTTC
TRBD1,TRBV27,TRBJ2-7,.,CASRGQGYEQYF,TGTGCCAGCAGGGGACAGGGATACGAGCAGTACTTC
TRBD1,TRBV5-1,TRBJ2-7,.,CASSWDSSYEQYF,TGCGCCAGCAGTTGGGACAGCTCTTACGAGCAGTACTTC
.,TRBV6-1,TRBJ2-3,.,CASSAIAGGDTQYF,TGTGCCAGCAGTGCGATAGCTGGGGGAGATACGCAGTATTTT
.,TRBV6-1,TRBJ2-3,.,CASSEAYTDTQYF,TGTGCCAGCAGTGAAGCATACACAGATACGCAGTATTTT
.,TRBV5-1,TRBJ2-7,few,CASSLSLASSYEQYF,TGCGCCAGCAGCTTGAGTCTAGCGAGCTCCTACGAGCAGTACTTC
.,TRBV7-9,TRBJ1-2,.,CASSLVGGGGLNYGYTF,TGTGCCAGCAGCTTAGTCGGCGGTGGGGGTCTAAACTATGGCTACACCTTC
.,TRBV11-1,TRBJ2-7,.,CASSLDVGSYEQYF,TGTGCCAGCAGCTTAGACGTCGGCTCCTACGAGCAGTACTTC
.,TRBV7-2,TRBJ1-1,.,CASSLAVGTEAFF,TGTGCCAGCAGCTTAGCGGTCGGCACTGAAGCTTTCTTT
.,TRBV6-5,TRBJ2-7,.,CASRTGSYEQYF,TGTGCCAGCAGAACAGGGTCCTACGAGCAGTACTTC